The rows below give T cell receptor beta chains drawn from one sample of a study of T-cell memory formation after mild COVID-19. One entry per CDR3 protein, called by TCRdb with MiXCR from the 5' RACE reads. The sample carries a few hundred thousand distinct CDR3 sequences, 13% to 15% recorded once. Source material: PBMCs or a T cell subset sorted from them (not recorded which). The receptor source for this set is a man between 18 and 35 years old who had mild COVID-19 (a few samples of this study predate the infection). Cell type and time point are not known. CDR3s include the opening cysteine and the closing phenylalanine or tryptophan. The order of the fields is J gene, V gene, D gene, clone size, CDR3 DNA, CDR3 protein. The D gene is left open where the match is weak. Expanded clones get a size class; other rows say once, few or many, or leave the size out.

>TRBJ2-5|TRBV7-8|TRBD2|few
TGTGCCAGCAGCTTACATCGCGGGGGAAAACTCCAAGAGACCCAGTACTTC
CASSLHRGGKLQETQYF
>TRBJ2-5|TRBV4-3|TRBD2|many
TGCGCCAGCAGCCAAGGAGTAGCGGGGGGCGGAGAGACCCAGTACTTC
CASSQGVAGGGETQYF
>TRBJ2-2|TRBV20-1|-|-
TGCAGTGCCGGGGGACGCCAGAACACCGGGGAGCTGTTTTTT
CSAGGRQNTGELFF
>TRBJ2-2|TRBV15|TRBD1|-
TGTGCCACCAGCAGAGATCTAACAGGGGGCCACACCGGGGAGCTGTTTTTT
CATSRDLTGGHTGELFF
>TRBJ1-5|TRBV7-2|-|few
TGTGCCAGCAGCTTAGATGGGCTCCGACAGGGCAATCAGCCCCAGCATTTT
CASSLDGLRQGNQPQHF
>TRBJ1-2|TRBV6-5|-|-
TGTGCCAGCAGGCAAACAGGGCTTAACTATGGCTACACCTTC
CASRQTGLNYGYTF
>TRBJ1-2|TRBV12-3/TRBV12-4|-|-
TGTGCCAGCTGGGTCGAGGGGGTCTATGGCTACACCTTC
CASWVEGVYGYTF
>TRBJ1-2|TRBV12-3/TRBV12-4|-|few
TGTGCCAGCACCAATGGACGTCGTGGCTACACCTTC
CASTNGRRGYTF
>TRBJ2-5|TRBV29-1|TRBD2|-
TGCAGCGTTGAGCCTATGACTAGCGGGGGGGCCTACGGGCAAGAGACCCAGTACTTC
CSVEPMTSGGAYGQETQYF
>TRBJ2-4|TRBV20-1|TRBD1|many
TGCAGTGCTCGTTCCGGGACAGTACAAAACATTCAGTACTTC
CSARSGTVQNIQYF
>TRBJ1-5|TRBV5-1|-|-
TGCGCCAGCAGCTTGCGGGGCTCCGGGCCGGATCAGCCCCAGCATTTT
CASSLRGSGPDQPQHF
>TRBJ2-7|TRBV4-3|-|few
TGCGCCAGCAGCTATACCCGGGACTACGAGCAGTACTTC
CASSYTRDYEQYF
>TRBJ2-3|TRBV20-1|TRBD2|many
TGCAGTGCCAAACTAGCGGGGGACACAGATACGCAGTATTTT
CSAKLAGDTDTQYF
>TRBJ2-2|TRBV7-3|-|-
TGTGCCAGCAGCTTAGGACACCCGAACACCGGGGAGCTGTTTTTT
CASSLGHPNTGELFF
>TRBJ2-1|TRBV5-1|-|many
TGCGCCAGCAGCTCGACGGGGGACTCCTACAATGAGCAGTTCTTC
CASSSTGDSYNEQFF
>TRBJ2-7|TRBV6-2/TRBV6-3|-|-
TGTGCCAGCAGTCCACTAAATCCTACCTACGAGCAGTACTTC
CASSPLNPTYEQYF
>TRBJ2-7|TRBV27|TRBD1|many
TGCGCCAGCAGCTTGGTAGGACAGGGGGCCTACGAGCAGTACTTC
CASSLVGQGAYEQYF
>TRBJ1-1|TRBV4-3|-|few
TGCGCCAGCAGCCAAGGAGACTCGGGGAGTGAAGCTTTCTTT
CASSQGDSGSEAFF
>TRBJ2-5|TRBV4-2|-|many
TGTGCCAGCAGCCCTTACGGCAGGGATCAAGAGACCCAGTACTTC
CASSPYGRDQETQYF
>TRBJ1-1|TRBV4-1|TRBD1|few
TGCGCCAGCAGCCCCGTCGACAGGGGGCGAACTGAAGCTTTCTTT
CASSPVDRGRTEAFF
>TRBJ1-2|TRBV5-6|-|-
TGTGCCAGCAGCTTGGTCCAGGGACCCTATGGCTACACCTTC
CASSLVQGPYGYTF
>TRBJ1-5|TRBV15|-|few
TGTGCCACCAGCCGAGAAGGGGACCCCGAGCCCCAGCATTTT
CATSREGDPEPQHF
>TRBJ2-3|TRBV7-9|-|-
TGTGCCAGCAGCTTAGTACGGTCTAGCGAGACAGATACGCAGTATTTT
CASSLVRSSETDTQYF
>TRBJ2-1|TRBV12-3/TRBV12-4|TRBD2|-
TGTGCCAGCAGTTCCACAGCGGGGGCGGTTACTGAGCAGTTCTTC
CASSSTAGAVTEQFF
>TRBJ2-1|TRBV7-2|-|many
TGTGCCAGCAGCTTCGGACGTGTGGAGCAGTTCTTC
CASSFGRVEQFF
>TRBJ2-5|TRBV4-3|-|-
TGCGCCAGCAGCCAGTGGCAGGGGGGCAAGGGAGAGACCCAGTACTTC
CASSQWQGGKGETQYF
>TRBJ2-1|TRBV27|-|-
TGTGCCAGCAGTATTATGGCCCGGGGAAATGAGCAGTTCTTC
CASSIMARGNEQFF
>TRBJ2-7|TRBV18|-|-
TGTGCCAGCTCACCTCGCGGACAGCTTGTCTACGAGCAGTACTTC
CASSPRGQLVYEQYF
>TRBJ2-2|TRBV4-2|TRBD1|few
TGTGCCAGCAGTAGACAGGGGGCTCAGTTGGGAAACACCGGGGAGCTGTTTTTT
CASSRQGAQLGNTGELFF
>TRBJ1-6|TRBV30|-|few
TGTGCCAAAGGGGAACAGGAGGGTTCACCCCTCCACTTT
CAKGEQEGSPLHF
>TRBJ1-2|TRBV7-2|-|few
TGTGCCAGCAGCTCTCCACAGTATGGCTACACCTTC
CASSSPQYGYTF
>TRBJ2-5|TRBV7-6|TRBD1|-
TGTGCCAGCAGCCCCGACAGGGCGGAAGAGACCCAGTACTTC
CASSPDRAEETQYF
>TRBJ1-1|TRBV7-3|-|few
TGTGCCAGCAGCTTTACAGGAGTCACTGAAGCTTTCTTT
CASSFTGVTEAFF
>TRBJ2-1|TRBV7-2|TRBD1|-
TGTGCCAGCAGCTTAAGCGGGACAGGGACTTACAATGAGCAGTTCTTC
CASSLSGTGTYNEQFF
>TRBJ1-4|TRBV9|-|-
TGTGCCAGCAGCCCCCGAGGAAGAGCAACTAATGAAAAACTGTTTTTT
CASSPRGRATNEKLFF
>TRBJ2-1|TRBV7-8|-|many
TGTGCCAGCAGCTTAGCTCCGTACAATGAGCAGTTCTTC
CASSLAPYNEQFF
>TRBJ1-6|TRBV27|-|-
TGTGCCAGCAGTTCCCAGGGGTTTCGATATTCACCCCTCCACTTT
CASSSQGFRYSPLHF
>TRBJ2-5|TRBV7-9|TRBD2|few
TGTGCCAGCAGCCCTGCGGGGGGCCGAGAGACCCAGTACTTC
CASSPAGGRETQYF
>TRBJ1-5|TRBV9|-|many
TGTGCCAGCAGCGTAGGGGTGGATCAGCCCCAGCATTTT
CASSVGVDQPQHF
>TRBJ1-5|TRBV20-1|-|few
TGCAGTGCTAGAGCCCCCACAGGGCTTGGGCAGCCCCAGCATTTT
CSARAPTGLGQPQHF
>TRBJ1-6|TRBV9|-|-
TGTGCCAGCAGCGTAGAACCAGGCTCCTATAATTCACCCCTCCACTTT
CASSVEPGSYNSPLHF
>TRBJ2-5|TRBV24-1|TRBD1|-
TGTGCCACCAGTGAGTGGGACAGTCCGAAAGGGCAAGAGACCCAGTACTTC
CATSEWDSPKGQETQYF
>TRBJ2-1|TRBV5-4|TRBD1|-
TGTGCCAGCAGACTCACAGGGGCCCCCTACAATGAGCAGTTCTTC
CASRLTGAPYNEQFF